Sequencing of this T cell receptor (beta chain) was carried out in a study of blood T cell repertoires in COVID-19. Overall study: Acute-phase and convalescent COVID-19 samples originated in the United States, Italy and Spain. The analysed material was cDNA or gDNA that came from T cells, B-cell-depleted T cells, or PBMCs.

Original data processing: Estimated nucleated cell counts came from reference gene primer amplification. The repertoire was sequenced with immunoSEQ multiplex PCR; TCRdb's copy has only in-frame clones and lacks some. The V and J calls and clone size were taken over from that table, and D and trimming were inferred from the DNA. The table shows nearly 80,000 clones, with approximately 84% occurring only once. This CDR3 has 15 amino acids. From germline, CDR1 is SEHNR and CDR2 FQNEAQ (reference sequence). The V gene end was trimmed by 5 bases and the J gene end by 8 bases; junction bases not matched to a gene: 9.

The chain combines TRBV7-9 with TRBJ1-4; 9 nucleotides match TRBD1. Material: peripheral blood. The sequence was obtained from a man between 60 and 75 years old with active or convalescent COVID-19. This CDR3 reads CASSPRGQGGEKLFF. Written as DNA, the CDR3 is TGTGCCAGCAGCCCCCGGGGACAGGGCGGGGAAAAACTGTTTTTT.